Below, 30 T cell receptor beta chains from the same sample are listed, as sequenced in a study of blood T cell repertoires in COVID-19. Produced via immunoSEQ multiplex PCR; TCRdb's table is partial and in-frame only. The data contain hundreds of thousands of clones, nearly 90% of them singletons. Sample: peripheral blood. Source of these receptors: a young man with active or convalescent COVID-19.

This clone turned up a few times. J is TRBJ1-3 and V is TRBV4-3; D is uncertain. Per the germline V gene, CDR1 is LGHNA and CDR2 is YSLEER. The CDR3 runs to 11 residues. V was cut by 1 base and J by 8 bases, with 3 bases left in between. CDR3 coding DNA: TGCGCCAGCAGCCAAGGAGACACCATATATTTT. Its translation: CASSQGDTIYF.

V usage is TRBV18 and J usage is TRBJ2-7, with D unclear. This CDR3 contains 13 residues. The germline V and J ends were trimmed by 2 bases and 3 bases, with 8 bases remaining between them. The germline CDR1 and CDR2 sequences are KGHSH and LQKENI. CDR3 DNA: TGTGCCAGCTCACCAAATCTATACTACGAGCAGTACTTC. It codes for CASSPNLYYEQYF.

V is TRBV7-9 and J is TRBJ2-1, with D perhaps TRBD2 (5 bases). The CDR3 length is 15 residues. Deletions cut 1 base from V and 5 bases from J, with 12 bases between. Germline V CDR1 and CDR2: SEHNR, FQNEAQ (reference sequence). CDR3 coding DNA: TGTGCCAGCAGCTTAGAAGCTAGCATCCACAATGAGCAGTTCTTC. It specifies CASSLEASIHNEQFF.

The chain recombines TRBV4-3 with TRBJ2-1; 11 bases align to TRBD2. CDR1 and CDR2 (germline): LGHNA, YSLEER. The V segment lost 4 bases and the J segment 3 bases; nucleotides outside the gene matches: 2. The CDR3 runs 15 residues. CDR3 DNA: TGCGCCAGCAGCCCCGGGACTAGCGGCTACAATGAGCAGTTCTTC. Translation: CASSPGTSGYNEQFF.

This clone was seen a single time. V gene TRBV7-8 combines with J gene TRBJ1-5; unclear D gene. Trimming stripped 1 base from V and 0 bases from J, with 16 bases between. Germline CDR1 and CDR2: SGHVS and FQNEAQ. The CDR3 runs 18 residues. The CDR3 loop is CASSLVSMTSYSNQPQHF. The CDR3 DNA follows: TGTGCCAGCAGCTTAGTATCGATGACTTCATATAGCAATCAGCCCCAGCATTTT.

The genes are TRBV28 and TRBJ1-2, with 7 bases fitting TRBD1. Germline assignment: CDR1 MDHEN and CDR2 SYDVKM. V gave up 4 bases and J gave up 4 bases; unmatched junction bases: 3. The CDR3 is 13 residues long. The CDR3 sequence: CASSWDRIYGYTF. In DNA, the CDR3 is TGTGCCAGCAGTTGGGACAGAATCTATGGCTACACCTTC.

This clone came up a few times. The chain carries TRBV7-9 and TRBJ1-6; possible D gene TRBD1, 5 bases. Trimming pared 6 bases from V and 9 bases from J, leaving 15 bases between. CDR3 size: 14 residues. Germline V gene data show CDR1 as SEHNR and CDR2 as FQNEAQ (reference sequence). The CDR3 DNA is TGTGCCAGCAGTCCGCCCCCAGGGCGTTCACCCCTCCACTTT. Translation gives CASSPPPGRSPLHF.

The rearrangement uses TRBV6-2 or TRBV6-3 and TRBJ2-3; the match to TRBD1 covers 10 bases. The CDR3 has 19 residues. Unmatched junction bases numbered 10, after V lost 0 bases and J lost 1 base. Germline values: CDR1 MNHEY, CDR2 SVGEGT. The CDR3 bases are TGTGCCAGCAGTTACTCCGTCAGGACAGGGGGGTCTCGCACAGATACGCAGTATTTT. It codes for CASSYSVRTGGSRTDTQYF.

The genes are TRBV4-3 and TRBJ1-2; no clear D. Germline V gene sequence: CDR1 LGHNA, CDR2 YSLEER. Trimming left V 0 bases short and J 8 bases short, with 16 bases between. The CDR3 loop spans 15 amino acids. CDR3 loop: CASSQDIGDRWGYTF. DNA of the CDR3: TGCGCCAGCAGCCAAGATATCGGGGATCGGTGGGGCTACACCTTC.

The CDR3 loop reads CASSLSKTASYYEQYF. The CDR3, as DNA: TGTGCCAGCAGTTTATCTAAGACAGCCTCATACTACGAGCAGTACTTC. The chain recombines TRBV27 with TRBJ2-7; tentative D call: TRBD1 (5 bases). The CDR3 length is 16 residues. Trimming pared 0 bases from V and 3 bases from J, leaving 15 bases between. Germline V gene sequence: CDR1 MNHEY, CDR2 SMNVEV (reference sequence).

The chain is built from TRBV3-1 (or the pseudogene TRBV3-2) and TRBJ2-3; 8 bases are a match to TRBD2. The CDR3 loop spans 16 amino acids. Unmatched junction bases numbered 7, after V lost 3 bases and J lost 2 bases. CDR1 and CDR2 (germline): LGHDT, YNNKEL (reference sequence). The CDR3 protein is CASSHKFSGVTDTQYF. Written as DNA, the CDR3 is TGTGCCAGCAGCCACAAATTTAGCGGGGTCACAGATACGCAGTATTTT.

This clone showed up just once. This chain joins TRBV6-5 and TRBJ1-3, with TRBD1 matching over 7 bases. The CDR3 covers 15 residues. Germline assignment: CDR1 MNHEY and CDR2 SVGAGI. The junction had 4 bases not matched to a gene; V was cut back by 5 bases and J by 0 bases. For the CDR3, the DNA is TGTGCCAGCAGTCGAGGGGGCTTCTCTGGAAACACCATATATTTT. As protein: CASSRGGFSGNTIYF.

This chain uses TRBV28 with TRBJ1-2; tentatively, D is TRBD1 (5 bases). Germline assignment: CDR1 MDHEN and CDR2 SYDVKM. This CDR3 comprises 14 residues. V lost 2 bases to trimming and J lost 4 bases, with 11 bases between them. CDR3 protein: CASSLRGFPYGYTF. The CDR3 nucleotides are TGTGCCAGCAGTTTAAGGGGATTTCCCTATGGCTACACCTTC.

CDR3 in amino acids: CASSQKRLGGGELFF. In nucleotides, the CDR3 is TGTGCCAGCAGCCAAAAGCGGCTGGGGGGCGGGGAGCTGTTTTTT. The chain joins TRBV3-1 (or the pseudogene TRBV3-2) to TRBJ2-2; D might be TRBD2 (6 bases). Germline CDR1 reads LGHDT; CDR2 reads YNNKEL (reference sequence). Deletions cut 2 bases from V and 7 bases from J, with 14 bases between. The CDR3 spans 15 residues.

The J gene is TRBJ2-1, the V gene TRBV24-1; 10 nucleotides align to TRBD2. This CDR3 is built from 18 residues. Germline lookup yields CDR1 KGHDR and CDR2 SFDVKD. The ends lost 2 bases at V and 4 bases at J; junction bases unmatched: 10. The CDR3 bases are TGTGCCACCAGTGATTCCAGCGGGAGGGTTTTTTCTTACAATGAGCAGTTCTTC. Translated: CATSDSSGRVFSYNEQFF.

The chain couples TRBV28 to TRBJ2-7; 8 nucleotides align to TRBD1. The CDR3 consists of 15 residues. The V and J ends lost 4 bases and 1 base, in that order; junction bases with no gene match: 6. CDR1 is MDHEN, CDR2 SYDVKM, per germline. The CDR3 here is CASSSGGPHSYEQYF. In nucleotides, the CDR3 is TGTGCCAGCAGTTCAGGGGGCCCCCATTCCTACGAGCAGTACTTC.

The J gene is TRBJ2-5, the V gene TRBV9; D remains unclear. The CDR3 has 14 residues. CDR1 is SGDLS, CDR2 YYNGEE, per germline. Trimming cost V 1 base and J 1 base, with 8 bases left between them. CDR3 residues: CASSVIGGQETQYF. CDR3 sequence (DNA): TGTGCCAGCAGCGTAATCGGCGGCCAAGAGACCCAGTACTTC.

The rearrangement uses TRBV10-1 and TRBJ2-3; 7 bases are shared with TRBD1. In germline, CDR1 is WNHNN, CDR2 SYGVQD (reference sequence). The CDR3 has 14 amino acids. Germline trimming cut 6 bases from V and 3 bases from J; bases unmatched to any gene: 6. The CDR3 here is CASSIQGKTDTQYF. CDR3 bases: TGCGCCAGCAGCATACAGGGGAAGACAGATACGCAGTATTTT.

This chain uses TRBV27 with TRBJ2-1; no firm D call. Germline V gene data show CDR1 as MNHEY and CDR2 as SMNVEV (reference sequence). Trimming cost V 8 bases and J 0 bases, with 11 bases left between them. The CDR3 spans 14 residues. CDR3 sequence reads: CASRRASSYNEQFF. CDR3 DNA: TGTGCCAGCCGGCGAGCGAGCTCCTACAATGAGCAGTTCTTC.

The CDR3 is CASSSVAGNYNEQFF. In DNA, the CDR3 is TGTGCCAGCAGTTCGGTTGCGGGGAATTACAATGAGCAGTTCTTC. The chain carries TRBV2 and TRBJ2-1; possible D gene TRBD2, 6 bases. CDR3 length equals 15 residues. The ends were cut back, 5 bases at V and 4 bases at J, with 15 bases in the middle. CDR1 is SNHLY and CDR2 is FYNNEI in the germline V gene.

The chain employs TRBV12-3 or TRBV12-4 and TRBJ1-2, with 8 bases that match TRBD1. V trimming: 6 bases; J trimming: 7 bases; junction bases outside the gene matches: 7. This CDR3 has 13 amino acids. DNA for the CDR3: TGTGCCAGCAGGTCGGGACAGGACGCTGGCTACACCTTC. Protein product: CASRSGQDAGYTF.

This chain links TRBV27 with TRBJ1-6; 7 bases line up with TRBD1. Trimming cost V 6 bases and J 2 bases; bases outside gene matches: 4. Germline V lookup: CDR1 MNHEY, CDR2 SMNVEV (reference sequence). The CDR3 contains 15 residues. CDR3 sequence: CASSTGTAYNSPLHF. The CDR3 bases are TGTGCCAGCAGCACCGGGACAGCCTATAATTCACCCCTCCACTTT.

The chain uses TRBV4-2 and TRBJ2-6; 13 bases are shared with TRBD2. Trimming took 4 bases from V and 0 from J; bases not matched to a gene: 6. The CDR3 is 19 amino acids. Germline CDR1 and CDR2: LGHNA and YNFKEQ. The chain's CDR3 is CASSRPGLAGRSGANVLTF. In DNA, the CDR3 is TGTGCCAGCAGCCGTCCGGGACTAGCGGGACGCTCTGGGGCCAACGTCCTGACTTTC.

V gene TRBV7-2 combines with J gene TRBJ2-7, with 8 bases that match TRBD2. With 1 base clipped from V and 0 bases from J, the junction kept 5 bases outside the gene matches. The germline CDR1 and CDR2 sequences are SGHTA and FQGNSA. The CDR3 length is 16 residues. The CDR3 DNA is TGTGCCAGCAGCTTAGGGGCCGGGACTAGCTCCTACGAGCAGTACTTC. It yields the protein CASSLGAGTSSYEQYF.

The rearrangement links TRBV10-1 to TRBJ2-1, with TRBD1 matching 8 bases. The ends lost 8 bases at V and 0 bases at J; junction bases unmatched: 6. The CDR3 is 15 residues long. Per the germline V gene, CDR1 is WNHNN and CDR2 is SYGVQD (reference sequence). CDR3 DNA sequence: TGCGCCAGCTCAAGGACAGGGAGCTCCTACAATGAGCAGTTCTTC. It yields the protein CASSRTGSSYNEQFF.

V gene TRBV19 combines with J gene TRBJ1-1, with 8 nucleotides matching TRBD1. Per the germline V gene, CDR1 is LNHDA and CDR2 is SQIVND (reference sequence). V shed 6 bases and J 8 bases; nucleotides not matched to a gene: 2. The CDR3 runs to 11 residues. The CDR3 protein is CASRRQGEAFF. DNA of the CDR3: TGTGCCAGTAGACGACAGGGGGAAGCTTTCTTT.

This clone was counted once. The rearrangement uses TRBV6-5 and TRBJ1-5, with 7 positions matching TRBD1. The CDR3 runs 13 residues. V lost 6 bases and J lost 3; bases outside the gene matches: 2. Germline loops: CDR1 MNHEY, CDR2 SVGAGI. The CDR3 is CASRGTVNQPQHF. The CDR3 nucleotides are TGTGCCAGCAGAGGGACAGTCAATCAGCCCCAGCATTTT.

The rearrangement links TRBV6-2 or TRBV6-3 to TRBJ1-2; D unclear. Trimming removed 6 bases from V and 4 bases from J, with 18 bases in between. The CDR3 runs to 15 residues. Per the germline V gene, CDR1 is MNHEY and CDR2 is SVGEGT. The CDR3 is CASSHAYRRTYGYTF. The CDR3 coding sequence is TGTGCCAGCAGCCACGCTTATCGGAGAACCTATGGCTACACCTTC.

The V and J genes are TRBV9 and TRBJ2-1; 7 bases align to TRBD1. Germline CDR1 and CDR2: SGDLS and YYNGEE. The CDR3 sequence is 17 residues long. V lost 0 bases, J lost 0 bases, and 6 bases stayed unmatched. CDR3 coding DNA: TGTGCCAGCAGCGTAGGACAGGGAGTCTCCTCCTACAATGAGCAGTTCTTC. This codes for CASSVGQGVSSYNEQFF.

The rearrangement links TRBV30 to TRBJ1-6; D is ambiguous. With 4 bases removed from V and 5 bases from J, the gap between germline ends came to 9 bases. The CDR3 loop spans 13 amino acids. CDR1 is GTSNPN and CDR2 is SVGIG in the germline V gene (reference sequence). This CDR3 reads CAWNPGNNSPLHF. CDR3 in DNA: TGTGCCTGGAACCCGGGGAATAATTCACCCCTCCACTTT.